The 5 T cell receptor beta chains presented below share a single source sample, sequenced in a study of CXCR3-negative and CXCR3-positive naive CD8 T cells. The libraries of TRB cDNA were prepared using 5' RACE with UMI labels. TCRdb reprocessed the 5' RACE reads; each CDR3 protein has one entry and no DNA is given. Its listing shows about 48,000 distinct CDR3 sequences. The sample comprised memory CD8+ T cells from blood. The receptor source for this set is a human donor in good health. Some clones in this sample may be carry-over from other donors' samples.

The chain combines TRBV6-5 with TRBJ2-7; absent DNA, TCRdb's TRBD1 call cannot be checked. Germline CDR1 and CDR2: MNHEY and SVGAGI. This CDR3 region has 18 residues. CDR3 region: CASSYSIYATGTTYEQYF.

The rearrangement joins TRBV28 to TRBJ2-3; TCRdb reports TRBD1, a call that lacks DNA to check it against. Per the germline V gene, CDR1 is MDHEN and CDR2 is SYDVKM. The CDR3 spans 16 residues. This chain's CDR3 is CASSANRGPDTDTQYF.

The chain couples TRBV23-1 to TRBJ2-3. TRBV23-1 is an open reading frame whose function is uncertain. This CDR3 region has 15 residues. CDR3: CASSQSGASTDTQYF.

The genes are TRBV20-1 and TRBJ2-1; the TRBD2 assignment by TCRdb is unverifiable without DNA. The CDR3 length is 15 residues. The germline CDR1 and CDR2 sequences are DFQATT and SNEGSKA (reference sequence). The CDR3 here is CSASSGSSSYNEQFF.

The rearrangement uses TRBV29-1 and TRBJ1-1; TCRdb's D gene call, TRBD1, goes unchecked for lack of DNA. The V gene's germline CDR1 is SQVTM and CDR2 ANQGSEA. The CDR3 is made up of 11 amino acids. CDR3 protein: CSVEEQGEAFF.